What follows are 25 T cell receptor beta chains derived from one specimen sequenced in a study of beta chain features in type 1 diabetes. The isolated RNA, all of it, was reverse transcribed, so expressed TCRB transcripts were what got sequenced. Sequencing used immunoSEQ multiplex PCR; TCRdb keeps in-frame clones, though not all of them. This sample has roughly 140,000 clones; roughly 48% occur once, and the top ten carry 0.35% to 0.5%. What was sequenced was Tregs from blood. All receptors derive from a man aged 18 to 29 in good health.

There are a few counts of this clone. J is TRBJ1-5 and V is TRBV30; D is possibly TRBD1 (5 bases). Trimming left V 4 bases short and J 6 bases short, with 10 bases between. The germline V gene has CDR1 GTSNPN and CDR2 SVGIG (reference sequence). CDR3 size: 12 residues. The CDR3 here is CAWNRGSQPQHF. CDR3 DNA sequence: TGTGCCTGGAATAGGGGTTCTCAGCCCCAGCATTTT.

The chain combines TRBV7-2 with TRBJ1-5, with 9 nucleotides matching TRBD1. The germline CDR1 and CDR2 sequences are SGHTA and FQGNSA. The V and J ends lost 1 base and 11 bases, in that order; junction bases with no gene match: 9. The CDR3 runs 15 residues. In nucleotides, the CDR3 is TGTGCCAGCAGCTTAGTGGGACAGGGAGCGGGTACCCAGCATTTT. Its protein is CASSLVGQGAGTQHF.

The rearrangement links TRBV5-1 to TRBJ2-7; D unresolved. Trimming stripped 0 bases from V and 2 bases from J, with 9 bases between. Per germline, CDR1 SGHRS and CDR2 YFSETQ. This CDR3 comprises 14 residues. CDR3 sequence reads: CASSLGGTPYEQYF. CDR3 in DNA: TGCGCCAGCAGCTTGGGAGGCACCCCCTACGAGCAGTACTTC.

There are a few counts of this clone. This chain connects TRBV5-5 to TRBJ2-3; TRBD2 matches at 8 bases. CDR3 length: 14 residues. CDR1 SGHKS and CDR2 YYEKEE come from the germline V gene (reference sequence). Trimming removed 3 bases from V and 6 bases from J; junction bases left unmatched: 6. In nucleotides, the CDR3 is TGTGCCAGCAGCTGGGGGACTAGGACCGATACGCAGTATTTT. This gives the protein CASSWGTRTDTQYF. Looking up the rest from reference TRBV5-5 and TRBJ2-3 gives the full variable domain: DAGVTQSPTHLIKTRGQQVTLRCSPISGHKSVSWYQQVLGQGPQFIFQYYEKEERGRGNFPDRFSARQFPNYSSELNVNALLLGDSALYLCASSWGTRTDTQYFGPGTRLTVL.

This clone was counted only a few times. CDR3 bases: TGTGCCAGCAGCTCGGCTAGTGATACTTACAATGAGCAGTTCTTC. This translates into CASSSASDTYNEQFF. The genes are TRBV5-6 and TRBJ2-1; D gene unclear. Germline values: CDR1 SGHDT, CDR2 YYEEEE. The CDR3 sequence is 15 residues long. V lost 3 bases to trimming and J lost 4 bases, with 14 bases between them.

The chain is built from TRBV5-4 and TRBJ1-1; 8 bases fit TRBD1. The V gene end was trimmed by 3 bases and the J gene end by 11 bases; junction bases not matched to a gene: 18. This CDR3 region has 16 residues. Germline V gene data show CDR1 as SGHNT and CDR2 as YYREEE (reference sequence). This chain's CDR3 is CASSSRGFITGGGAFF. The DNA of the CDR3 is TGTGCCAGCAGCTCCCGGGGATTTATTACAGGGGGTGGGGCTTTCTTT.

This clone was seen a handful of times. The rearrangement uses TRBV4-2 and TRBJ2-7; the D gene is possibly TRBD2 (6 bases). CDR1 and CDR2 from the germline V gene are LGHNA and YNFKEQ. CDR3 length equals 13 residues. Trimming took off 0 bases at V and 7 bases at J, with 10 bases between the two ends. The CDR3 DNA reads as TGTGCCAGCAGCCAAGACACGACTAGAGAGCAGTACTTC. Translated, it gives CASSQDTTREQYF.

The CDR3 protein is CASRQTGWEQYF. As DNA, the CDR3 is TGTGCCAGCAGACAAACAGGGTGGGAGCAGTACTTC. This chain joins TRBV7-2 and TRBJ2-7, with D perhaps TRBD1 (6 bases). Germline lookup yields CDR1 SGHTA and CDR2 FQGNSA. The CDR3 sequence is 12 residues long. V lost 6 bases, J lost 7 bases, and 13 bases lay in between. Full variable domain (outside the CDR3, taken from reference TRBV7-2 and TRBJ2-7): GAGVSQSPSNKVTEKGKDVELRCDPISGHTALYWYRQSLGQGLEFLIYFQGNSAPDKSGLPSDRFSAERTGGSVSTLTIQRTQQEDSAVYLCASRQTGWEQYFGPGTRLTVT.

This chain uses TRBV7-2 with TRBJ2-3; D gene ambiguous. This CDR3 comprises 16 residues. In germline, CDR1 is SGHTA, CDR2 FQGNSA. Trimming left V 5 bases short and J 4 bases short, with 19 bases between. The DNA for the CDR3 is TGTGCCAGCAGCGGAGAAAGGTCCCATCCCGCAGATACGCAGTATTTT. Translation gives CASSGERSHPADTQYF.

V usage is TRBV2 and J usage is TRBJ2-5; 9 bases are shared with TRBD2. CDR1 SNHLY and CDR2 FYNNEI come from the germline V gene. The J segment lost 5 bases and the V segment lost 6 bases, leaving 16 bases of the junction unmatched. The CDR3 totals 17 residues. Here the CDR3 reads CASRSPTGTSNWETQYF. The CDR3 DNA follows: TGTGCCAGCAGATCACCCACCGGGACTAGCAATTGGGAGACCCAGTACTTC.

The rearrangement joins TRBV6-6 to TRBJ1-3; D remains ambiguous. Trimming shortened V by 4 bases and J by 0 bases, and 7 bases separated the two germline ends. The CDR3 runs to 14 residues. The germline V gene encodes CDR1 MNHNY and CDR2 SVGAGI (reference sequence). The CDR3 DNA sequence: TGTGCCAGCAGTTCCCCTCTCTCTGGAAACACCATATATTTT. This translates into CASSSPLSGNTIYF.

V is TRBV18 and J is TRBJ1-1, with 9 bases aligning to TRBD1. This CDR3 region has 15 residues. Trimming cost V 0 bases and J 3 bases; bases outside gene matches: 2. Germline CDR1 and CDR2: KGHSH and LQKENI. The CDR3 protein is CASSPPGQGYTEAFF. DNA for the CDR3: TGTGCCAGCTCACCACCGGGACAGGGTTACACTGAAGCTTTCTTT. The variable domain in full, with the rest retrieved from reference TRBV18 and TRBJ1-1, is NAGVMQNPRHLVRRRGQEARLRCSPMKGHSHVYWYRQLPEEGLKFMVYLQKENIIDESGMPKERFSAEFPKEGPSILRIQQVVRGDSAAYFCASSPPGQGYTEAFFGQGTRLTVV.

The CDR3 DNA is TGCGCCAGCAGCCCCGGGGGTTATTACAATGAGCAGTTCTTC. Amino acids: CASSPGGYYNEQFF. The rearrangement uses TRBV4-3 and TRBJ2-1; D may be TRBD2 (6 bases). The CDR3 spans 14 residues. Germline assignment: CDR1 LGHNA and CDR2 YSLEER. Trimming took off 4 bases at V and 4 bases at J, with 11 bases between the two ends.

V and J are TRBV7-8 and TRBJ2-2, with 13 positions matching TRBD2. The ends lost 5 bases at V and 6 bases at J; junction bases unmatched: 9. Germline CDR1 reads SGHVS; CDR2 reads FQNEAQ. The CDR3 is made up of 17 amino acids. The CDR3 nucleotides read TGTGCCAGCAGCGTACTAGCGGGGGGGCAATACGCCGGGGAGCTGTTTTTT. The encoded protein is CASSVLAGGQYAGELFF. The variable domain in full, with the rest retrieved from reference TRBV7-8 and TRBJ2-2, is GAGVSQSPRYKVAKRGQDVALRCDPISGHVSLFWYQQALGQGPEFLTYFQNEAQLDKSGLPSDRFFAERPEGSVSTLKIQRTQQEDSAVYLCASSVLAGGQYAGELFFGEGSRLTVL.

This clone appeared a few times. This chain links TRBV10-3 with TRBJ1-5, with D possibly matching TRBD1 (5 bases). The CDR3 totals 13 residues. Deletions cut 10 bases from V and 4 bases from J, with 14 bases between. The germline gives CDR1 ENHRY, CDR2 SYGVKD. CDR3 residues: CATRGEGNQPQHF. CDR3 DNA sequence: TGTGCCACGAGAGGGGAGGGGAATCAGCCCCAGCATTTT.

This clone was seen only a few times. The chain couples TRBV28 to TRBJ2-5, with a weak D call TRBD2 (5 bases). Germline V gene lookup returns CDR1 MDHEN and CDR2 SYDVKM. V gave up 5 bases and J gave up 5 bases, with 9 bases separating them. The CDR3 runs to 12 residues. DNA of the CDR3: TGTGCCAGCAGTGAACTAGGGGAGACCCAGTACTTC. Translating gives CASSELGETQYF.

The V call is TRBV4-3, the J call TRBJ2-1, with 10 positions matching TRBD2. V shed 0 bases and J 9 bases; nucleotides not matched to a gene: 8. Germline loops: CDR1 LGHNA, CDR2 YSLEER. The CDR3 spans 16 residues. The CDR3 is CASSQEAAGGLGEQFF. The CDR3 DNA follows: TGCGCCAGCAGCCAAGAGGCAGCGGGGGGGCTAGGTGAGCAGTTCTTC.

This clone was counted a few times. V is TRBV14 and J is TRBJ1-4; D call uncertain. The CDR3 covers 18 residues. Deletions cut 0 bases from V and 7 bases from J, with 21 bases between. The germline gives CDR1 SGHDN, CDR2 FVKESK. CDR3 region: CASSQDIRVGGPSEKLFF. CDR3 sequence (DNA): TGTGCCAGCAGCCAAGACATACGGGTAGGAGGGCCGAGTGAAAAACTGTTTTTT. Filled out from reference TRBV14 and TRBJ1-4, the complete variable domain reads EAGVTQFPSHSVIEKGQTVTLRCDPISGHDNLYWYRRVMGKEIKFLLHFVKESKQDESGMPNNRFLAERTGGTYSTLKVQPAELEDSGVYFCASSQDIRVGGPSEKLFFGSGTQLSVL.

This clone was picked up a small number of times. V is TRBV15 and J is TRBJ1-3; D is unclear. CDR1 LNHNV and CDR2 YYDKDF come from the germline V gene (reference sequence). Trimming took off 5 bases at V and 0 bases at J, with 8 bases between the two ends. The CDR3 runs 14 residues. For the CDR3, the DNA is TGTGCCACCAGCCTTGTGTCCTCTGGAAACACCATATATTTT. This codes for CATSLVSSGNTIYF.

This clone was detected only a few times. The V and J genes are TRBV5-4 and TRBJ1-3, with TRBD1 matching 7 bases. After removal of 4 bases from V and 5 bases from J, the junction contained 9 bases not matched to a gene. Germline assignment: CDR1 SGHNT and CDR2 YYREEE (reference sequence). This CDR3 comprises 15 residues. The CDR3 loop reads CASSSAGTVRNTIYF. The CDR3 region has the DNA TGTGCCAGCAGCAGTGCCGGGACAGTACGAAACACCATATATTTT.

The V gene is TRBV6-1, the J gene TRBJ2-7, with a tentative D call TRBD1 (6 bases). The CDR3 covers 12 residues. V was trimmed by 6 bases and J by 3 bases, leaving 9 bases between them. The germline CDR1 and CDR2 sequences are MNHNS and SASEGT. As DNA, the CDR3 is TGTGCCAGCAGCCGGGACATCTACGAGCAGTACTTC. This codes for CASSRDIYEQYF.

This rearrangement joins TRBV5-1 to TRBJ2-5, with D perhaps matching TRBD1 (5 bases). The J call is in doubt because the DNA end fits TRBJ2-7 better. The CDR3 consists of 15 residues. Looked up from germline, CDR1 is SGHRS and CDR2 is YFSETQ. DNA for the CDR3: TGCGCCAGCAGCCCATACCCCGACAGCTCCTACGAGCAGTACTTC. Residues: CASSPYPDSSYEQYF.

The J gene is TRBJ2-7, the V gene TRBV9, with D hard to call. Trimming cost V 0 bases and J 0 bases, with 7 bases left between them. CDR1 is SGDLS, CDR2 YYNGEE, per germline. The CDR3 is 14 amino acids. CDR3 sequence reads: CASSVDRFSYEQYF. CDR3 DNA sequence: TGTGCCAGCAGCGTAGATCGGTTCTCCTACGAGCAGTACTTC. The full variable domain, with the rest looked up from reference TRBV9 and TRBJ2-7, is DSGVTQTPKHLITATGQRVTLRCSPRSGDLSVYWYQQSLDQGLQFLIQYYNGEERAKGNILERFSAQQFPDLHSELNLSSLELGDSALYFCASSVDRFSYEQYFGPGTRLTVT.

This clone is a singleton in its sample. The chain has TRBV27 and TRBJ2-1; D perhaps matches TRBD2 (7 bases). V dropped 5 bases and J dropped 2 bases, with 19 bases sitting between them. Per the germline V gene, CDR1 is MNHEY and CDR2 is SMNVEV (reference sequence). This CDR3 is 17 amino acids long. The CDR3 sequence is CASSQHGGASPYNEQFF. The CDR3 DNA sequence: TGTGCCAGCAGTCAACATGGGGGGGCCTCCCCCTACAATGAGCAGTTCTTC.

In its sample, this clone was seen a few times. The gene calls are TRBV28 and TRBJ2-7; 7 nucleotides agree with TRBD1. Germline V CDR1 and CDR2: MDHEN, SYDVKM. Trimming removed 8 bases from V and 0 bases from J; junction bases left unmatched: 10. The CDR3 loop spans 15 amino acids. CDR3 DNA sequence: TGTGCCAGCTCCCGGCCCAGGACAGGCTCCTACGAGCAGTACTTC. Translated, it gives CASSRPRTGSYEQYF.